One and the same sample provided the 21 T cell receptor beta chains below, sequenced in a study of cytomegalovirus exposure and HLA in healthy donors. The PCR contained 60 Vbeta and 13 Jbeta primers. Libraries were prepared by immunoSEQ multiplex PCR; TCRdb keeps only in-frame clonotypes and omits some of them. The sample carries about 190,000 clones, roughly 84% recorded once. The sequenced sample consisted of PBMCs. The receptors here all came from a boy younger than 18 in good health and CMV-seronegative.

This clone was observed once. The chain is built from TRBV6-5 and TRBJ2-7, with 11 positions matching TRBD2. The CDR3 has 14 residues. Germline trimming cut 6 bases from V and 3 bases from J; bases unmatched to any gene: 4. The germline V gene encodes CDR1 MNHEY and CDR2 SVGAGI. The CDR3 nucleotides read TGTGCCAGCAGGGAGGGACTAGCGGTCTACGAGCAGTACTTC. Its translation: CASREGLAVYEQYF.

The V and J genes are TRBV6-5 and TRBJ2-6; the D is unclear. The CDR3 totals 15 residues. V shed 4 bases and J shed 0 bases, with 7 bases lying between them. The germline gives CDR1 MNHEY, CDR2 SVGAGI. This CDR3 reads CASSSRDSGANVLTF. The DNA of the CDR3 is TGTGCCAGCAGTTCAAGAGACTCTGGGGCCAACGTCCTGACTTTC.

In the case of this clone: A read error may account for a junction end that differs from germline. This sequence joins TRBV7-9 and TRBJ2-7; TRBD1 is a possible D gene (5 bases). This CDR3 spans 18 amino acids. CDR1 is SEHNR, CDR2 FQNEAQ, per germline (reference sequence). The CDR3 loop is CSSSLPTGSPRGSYEQYF. The DNA of the CDR3 is TGTTCCAGCAGCTTACCCACAGGTTCCCCTAGGGGCTCCTACGAGCAGTACTTC. The full variable domain, completed using reference TRBV7-9 and TRBJ2-7, is DTGVSQNPRHKITKRGQNVTFRCDPISEHNRLYWYRQTLGQGPEFLTYFQNEAQLEKSRLLSDRFSAERPKGSFSTLEIQRTEQGDSAMYLCSSSLPTGSPRGSYEQYFGPGTRLTVT.

The rearrangement links TRBV27 to TRBJ1-1, with D unclear. The CDR3 loop spans 12 amino acids. V gave up 4 bases and J gave up 8 bases, with 11 bases separating them. CDR1 and CDR2 from the germline V gene are MNHEY and SMNVEV (reference sequence). Here the CDR3 DNA reads TGTGCCAGCAGTTCCCCCCACAGAGAAGCTTTCTTT. Its protein is CASSSPHREAFF.

This chain links TRBV7-8 with TRBJ2-1, with TRBD2 matching 10 bases. Germline V gene lookup returns CDR1 SGHVS and CDR2 FQNEAQ. V lost 5 bases to trimming and J lost 4 bases; unmatched junction nucleotides: 8. CDR3 length equals 16 residues. CDR3 amino acids: CASSPIGLAAYNEQFF. CDR3 DNA sequence: TGTGCCAGCAGCCCCATAGGACTAGCGGCTTACAATGAGCAGTTCTTC.

The chain recombines TRBV7-3 with TRBJ2-7, with no clear D. The CDR3 totals 13 residues. Per germline, CDR1 SGHTA and CDR2 FQGTGA. The V end was cut by 4 bases, the J end by 6 bases, with 13 bases between. CDR3 residues: CASSSYGYGEQYF. The CDR3 DNA reads as TGTGCCAGCAGCTCCTACGGGTACGGCGAGCAGTACTTC.

The V call is TRBV4-3, the J call TRBJ1-2; D gene unclear. The V end lost 0 bases, the J end lost 5 bases, and 10 bases lay between the germline ends. This CDR3 comprises 14 residues. Per the germline V gene, CDR1 is LGHNA and CDR2 is YSLEER. CDR3 bases: TGCGCCAGCAGCCAAGATCTAAGCGGATATGGCTACACCTTC. It is translated as CASSQDLSGYGYTF.

The gene calls are TRBV2 and TRBJ2-4; TRBD1 aligns across 7 bases. The CDR3 totals 15 residues. Unmatched junction bases numbered 4, after V lost 4 bases and J lost 1 base. Per germline, CDR1 SNHLY and CDR2 FYNNEI. The DNA of the CDR3 is TGTGCCAGCAGTGCCGAACAGGGGGCCAAAAACATTCAGTACTTC. Translating it yields CASSAEQGAKNIQYF.

On this clone itself: The sample holds other DNA sequences that translate to the same CDR3. The V call is TRBV25-1, the J call TRBJ1-1; D call uncertain. This CDR3 spans 12 amino acids. V lost 6 bases, J lost 2 bases, and 7 bases lay in between. The germline V gene has CDR1 MGHDK and CDR2 SYGVNS. DNA of the CDR3: TGTGCCAGCAGCGCGGGCAACACTGAAGCTTTCTTT. Translated, it gives CASSAGNTEAFF. Complete variable domain (other parts from reference TRBV25-1 and TRBJ1-1): EADIYQTPRYLVIGTGKKITLECSQTMGHDKMYWYQQDPGMELHLIHYSYGVNSTEKGDLSSESTVSRIRTEHFPLTLESARPSHTSQYLCASSAGNTEAFFGQGTRLTVV.

This clone was seen a single time. V gene TRBV6-5 combines with J gene TRBJ1-1; TRBD1 aligns across 7 bases. V was clipped by 2 bases and J by 2 bases; unmatched bases: 5. The length of the CDR3 is 15 residues. Germline CDR1 MNHEY, CDR2 SVGAGI. The CDR3 nucleotides are TGTGCCAGCAGTTACCAGGGGGTACTAAACACTGAAGCTTTCTTT. It is translated as CASSYQGVLNTEAFF.

The gene calls are TRBV19 and TRBJ2-2, with D tentatively TRBD1 (6 bases). The germline V and J ends were trimmed by 8 bases and 2 bases, with 12 bases remaining between them. Germline V gene data show CDR1 as LNHDA and CDR2 as SQIVND (reference sequence). CDR3 length: 14 residues. The CDR3 DNA reads as TGTGCCAGTTGTGGGACAATCAACACCGGGGAGCTGTTTTTT. Translated, it gives CASCGTINTGELFF.

V gene TRBV6-6 combines with J gene TRBJ2-7; the match to TRBD1 covers 8 bases. The CDR3 is 14 amino acids. Germline V gene lookup returns CDR1 MNHNY and CDR2 SVGAGI (reference sequence). Trimming took 4 bases from V and 1 from J; bases not matched to a gene: 3. DNA of the CDR3: TGTGCCAGCAGTTCGGGACAGGCTTCCTACGAGCAGTACTTC. Amino acid sequence: CASSSGQASYEQYF.

This chain connects TRBV4-1 to TRBJ2-7; TRBD2 might be the D (6 bases). Germline CDR1 MGHRA, CDR2 YSYEKL. Trimming pared 0 bases from V and 0 bases from J, leaving 12 bases between. CDR3 size: 16 residues. CDR3 in DNA: TGCGCCAGCAGCCAAGATCCTAGCGTCTTCTCCTACGAGCAGTACTTC. It encodes CASSQDPSVFSYEQYF.

This chain joins TRBV15 and TRBJ1-2; 7 bases are a match to TRBD1. This CDR3 has 15 amino acids. J lost 6 bases, V lost 0 bases, and 7 bases had no gene match. The germline gives CDR1 LNHNV, CDR2 YYDKDF (reference sequence). The CDR3 DNA sequence: TGTGCCACCAGCAGAGAACAGGGGTTATATGATGGCTACACCTTC. It codes for CATSREQGLYDGYTF.

The chain recombines TRBV9 with TRBJ2-7, with TRBD2 matching over 8 bases. The ends lost 2 bases at V and 7 bases at J; junction bases unmatched: 8. CDR1 is SGDLS, CDR2 YYNGEE, per germline. The CDR3 is 14 amino acids. DNA for the CDR3: TGTGCCAGCAGCGTCGACGGGGGGGCGAGGGAGCAGTACTTC. It yields the protein CASSVDGGAREQYF.

V is TRBV15 and J is TRBJ1-1; the D is unclear. The CDR3 loop spans 16 amino acids. Trimming took off 0 bases at V and 0 bases at J, with 11 bases between the two ends. Germline CDR1 reads LNHNV; CDR2 reads YYDKDF (reference sequence). The CDR3, as DNA: TGTGCCACCAGCAGAGAGTCGGGGTATATGAACACTGAAGCTTTCTTT. Amino acid sequence: CATSRESGYMNTEAFF.

V and J are TRBV6-1 and TRBJ2-1; tentative D call: TRBD2 (5 bases). The CDR3 contains 11 residues. CDR1 and CDR2 from the germline V gene are MNHNS and SASEGT. Between the trimmed V and J ends, which lost 4 bases and 13 bases, there was a span of 11 bases. The CDR3 sequence: CASSALGNQFF. In DNA form, the CDR3 reads TGTGCCAGCAGTGCCCTCGGGAACCAGTTCTTC.

This chain uses TRBV19 with TRBJ2-3; TRBD1 aligns across 8 bases. J gave up 1 base and V 6 bases, and 3 bases lay outside the gene matches. The CDR3 has 14 residues. Germline V gene data show CDR1 as LNHDA and CDR2 as SQIVND (reference sequence). Here the CDR3 reads CASRQTGGTDTQYF. For the CDR3, the DNA is TGTGCCAGTAGACAGACAGGGGGCACAGATACGCAGTATTTT.

This chain connects TRBV11-2 to TRBJ2-2; TRBD2 might be the D (6 bases). The CDR3 is 15 amino acids. Deletions cut 3 bases from V and 6 bases from J, with 14 bases between. Germline values: CDR1 SGHAT, CDR2 FQNNGV. The CDR3 region has the DNA TGTGCCAGCAGCTTCTCGGGGAGGCGGGCCGGGGAGCTGTTTTTT. It codes for CASSFSGRRAGELFF.

J is TRBJ1-2 and V is TRBV13; 9 bases match TRBD1. Germline assignment: CDR1 PRHDT and CDR2 FYEKMQ (reference sequence). V trimming: 4 bases; J trimming: 7 bases; junction bases outside the gene matches: 7. The CDR3 has 14 residues. The DNA for the CDR3 is TGTGCCAGCAGCTCCCGGGACAGGGTTAGTGGCTACACCTTC. Translated, it gives CASSSRDRVSGYTF.

The chain uses TRBV27 and TRBJ1-6, with TRBD1 matching 9 bases. The germline gives CDR1 MNHEY, CDR2 SMNVEV (reference sequence). V trimming: 7 bases; J trimming: 3 bases; junction bases outside the gene matches: 10. This CDR3 has 17 amino acids. The CDR3 loop is CASIYRTGDLYNSPLHF. The DNA for the CDR3 is TGTGCCAGCATCTACCGGACAGGGGATCTCTATAATTCACCCCTCCACTTT.